This T cell receptor beta chain was obtained from a study of T cell responses to AZD1222 COVID-19 vaccine (dated by TCRdb to the early 2020s). Describing the broader study: TCR sequencing was performed for 230 to 250 trial participants, of whom 200 to 210 were given two doses of AZD1222 and around 25 were given two doses of MenACWY control vaccine. Enrollment into the trials was organized by age into subgroups of 18-55, 56-69 and 70-plus years, and those subgroups contained 148, 28 and 57 TCR-sequenced participants, respectively. Overall study results and their limits: Participants were mostly white British, with more females than males. The authors suggested clonal diversity may have been underestimated. Reportedly, close to half of the unique spike-specific TCRs recognized epitopes lying outside the regions that are mutated in the B.1.351 and B.1.1.7 variants. Because no samples from the day 14 peak response were available, repertoires could be characterized only after the peak T cell response. The vaccine-associated CD4 TCRs covered the entire spike protein, and the dominant responses fell in regions 160-218 and 743-854. The 56-69-year group was small, and its depth increase did not reach significance, likely because of low power. After two AZD1222 doses, spike-specific TCR breadth and depth were significantly higher than at day 0 and than in MenACWY recipients. Conclusions about previously exposed vaccinees are limited, since just six AZD1222 recipients were seropositive for SARS-CoV-2 at baseline.

The CDR3 starts with the cysteine, ends with the phenylalanine, and has 18 residues. Of the read, only the CDR3 DNA is kept; its 54 bases are in frame from base 1. CDR1 and CDR2 were assigned from the germline V gene as SGHTA and FQGNSA. Here V drops 3 bases and J drops 4 bases, and the junction holds 13 bases not matched to any gene. The time point label here, explained by the study, means: about 28 days (+/-7) after the second vaccine dose. Because spike-specific TCR depth and breadth did not differ between the two schedules, AZD1222 recipients who got a second dose at roughly 4 weeks were pooled with those who got a second dose at roughly 12 weeks. Vaccinee samples came from UK trials COV001 and COV002, including a single-blind randomized controlled phase 2/3 trial of AZD1222 (ChAdOx1 nCoV-19) in healthy adults. Trial participant PBMC samples were collected at day 0 and day 28 after the second dose for TCRbeta chain sequencing.

Points on this clone: This clone's antigen is unknown. Base qualities were left out, and no much larger clone turns up one base away.

The CDR3 regions of human TCRbeta chains were subjected to immunosequencing. Per the source publication's procedure: Repertoire TCRs were checked for matches against a reference library of SARS-CoV-2-specific TCRs that had been generated using the MIRA antigen-specificity platform. Breadth was defined as the fraction of unique TCRs that were SARS-CoV-2-associated. Depth was defined as the fraction of total T cells that were SARS-CoV-2-associated. Using the MIRA data, each spike-specific TCR was mapped to the spike region that the TCR reacts to and placed in a CD4 or CD8 class. Log10-transformed breadth and depth values were compared by one-way ANOVA with Sidak's multiple comparisons tests. TCRdb re-hosts the immuneACCESS table, in-frame sequences only. Its copies lack some clones; in the studies checked, an unresolved V gene accounts for under half of them, and the cause for the rest is not known. The DNA gave D and trimming, while V, J and clone size come from that table. The sample profile shows 150,000 to 160,000 clones; around 87% of them were found once. About 8.9% of the sample comes from the top ten.

The V and J genes are TRBV7-2 and TRBJ2-7; the central 12 bases match TRBD2. This clonotype originated in an adult who received the AZD1222 COVID-19 vaccine. Sequencing was performed on peripheral blood, taken 28 days after the second AZD1222 dose. CDR3 sequence: CASSFPGLAGGRGYEQYF. The bases read TGTGCCAGCAGCTTCCCGGGACTAGCGGGTGGGCGTGGTTACGAGCAGTACTTC. The CDR3, completed at both ends by the reference TRBV7-2 and TRBJ2-7 genes, gives the full variable domain GAGVSQSPSNKVTEKGKDVELRCDPISGHTALYWYRQSLGQGLEFLIYFQGNSAPDKSGLPSDRFSAERTGGSVSTLTIQRTQQEDSAVYLCASSFPGLAGGRGYEQYFGPGTRLTVT.